This T cell receptor beta chain was found in a study of blood T cell repertoires in COVID-19. On the study more broadly: There were acute and convalescent COVID-19 samples, and they came from the United States, Italy and Spain. The cDNA or gDNA used as material had been derived from T cells, B-cell-depleted T cells, or PBMCs.

In the original workflow: Reference gene primers were amplified, and this amplification served to estimate nucleated cell counts. The protocol was immunoSEQ multiplex PCR, while the TCRdb copy is restricted to in-frame clones and leaves out a portion. D and trimming were read from the DNA, whereas the V and J calls and clone size are those reported in that table. Among tens of thousands of clones, more than 80% were seen once, and the ten largest hold approximately 6.8%. CDR1 SGDLS and CDR2 YYNGEE come from the germline V gene. The V segment lost 3 bases and the J segment 6 bases; nucleotides outside the gene matches: 9. The CDR3 is 15 amino acids.

V and J are TRBV9 and TRBJ1-2; 9 nucleotides align to TRBD1. Sequenced material: peripheral blood. This TCR was sampled from a woman of 80 years or more with active COVID-19. CDR3 sequence: CASSARTGEYHGYTF. The CDR3 nucleotides read TGTGCCAGCAGCGCCCGGACAGGGGAGTATCATGGCTACACCTTC.